These T cell receptor beta chains were read from a single sample in a study of OX40 agonist ivuxolimab in advanced cancers. Method: immunoSEQ multiplex PCR; TCRdb's copy keeps in-frame clones and lacks some. This sample has approximately 76,000 clones, with 85% to 95% found just once. The sample consisted of CD4+ or CD8+ T cells sorted from blood, taken in a trial of the OX40 agonist ivuxolimab. These TCRs come from an adult with an advanced solid tumor such as melanoma, head and neck, liver or kidney cancer. The CDR3 runs from the conserved cysteine through the conserved F or W. Fields, in order: J gene, CDR3 length, V gene, CDR3 protein.

j_call: TRBJ2-7
cdr3_length: 13
v_call: TRBV5-6
cdr3_aa: CASSPGTSNEQYF

j_call: TRBJ1-6
cdr3_length: 15
v_call: TRBV14
cdr3_aa: CAGGRGRDNNSPLHF

j_call: TRBJ1-5
cdr3_length: 17
v_call: TRBV21-1
cdr3_aa: CASIENREEASNQPQHF

j_call: TRBJ2-7
cdr3_length: 15
v_call: TRBV4-3
cdr3_aa: CASSQAYRGGYEQYF

j_call: TRBJ2-3
cdr3_length: 14
v_call: TRBV30
cdr3_aa: CAWATGSVTDTQYF

j_call: TRBJ1-4
cdr3_length: 12
v_call: TRBV6-1
cdr3_aa: CASSEVGGKLFF

j_call: TRBJ2-7
cdr3_length: 15
v_call: TRBV5-4
cdr3_aa: CASSLGGGASYEQYF

j_call: TRBJ1-5
cdr3_length: 15
v_call: TRBV5-6
cdr3_aa: CASSLQGAVNQPQHF

j_call: TRBJ2-1
cdr3_length: 13
v_call: TRBV7-2
cdr3_aa: CASLWTSGNEQFF

j_call: TRBJ1-5
cdr3_length: 18
v_call: TRBV6-4
cdr3_aa: CASSDSSKGARGNQPQHF

j_call: TRBJ1-1
cdr3_length: 14
v_call: TRBV21-1
cdr3_aa: CASSKLGENTEAFF

j_call: TRBJ2-7
cdr3_length: 14
v_call: TRBV6-8
cdr3_aa: CASSYGGTPYEQYF

j_call: TRBJ2-7
cdr3_length: 14
v_call: TRBV9
cdr3_aa: CASSGRDTTYEQYF

j_call: TRBJ2-7
cdr3_length: 12
v_call: TRBV29-1
cdr3_aa: CSVGRTFYEQYF

j_call: TRBJ2-1
cdr3_length: 19
v_call: TRBV4-1
cdr3_aa: CASSQDWLAGDGTYDEQFF

j_call: TRBJ2-2
cdr3_length: 13
v_call: TRBV7-3
cdr3_aa: CASSLGNTGELFF

j_call: TRBJ1-2
cdr3_length: 14
v_call: TRBV14
cdr3_aa: CASSQLQGRGGYTF

j_call: TRBJ2-7
cdr3_length: 10
v_call: TRBV11-2
cdr3_aa: CASSLGVQYF

j_call: TRBJ2-7
cdr3_length: 14
v_call: TRBV28
cdr3_aa: CASSPGANSYEQYF

j_call: TRBJ1-1
cdr3_length: 17
v_call: TRBV14
cdr3_aa: CASSLKKTSLWGTEAFF

j_call: TRBJ2-3
cdr3_length: 14
v_call: TRBV6-4
cdr3_aa: CASSGAGGTDTQYF

j_call: TRBJ2-5
cdr3_length: 11
v_call: TRBV9
cdr3_aa: CASSARGTQYF

j_call: TRBJ1-4
cdr3_length: 13
v_call: TRBV13
cdr3_aa: CASSLWGNEKLFF

j_call: TRBJ1-1
cdr3_length: 13
v_call: TRBV28
cdr3_aa: CASSSIGTGVAFF

j_call: TRBJ2-1
cdr3_length: 11
v_call: TRBV6-1
cdr3_aa: CASSDFNEQFF

j_call: TRBJ2-7
cdr3_length: 18
v_call: TRBV7-6
cdr3_aa: CASSLAAFGTGTSDEQYF

j_call: TRBJ2-1
cdr3_length: 13
v_call: TRBV13
cdr3_aa: CASSLSGDNEQFF

j_call: TRBJ2-1
cdr3_length: 13
v_call: TRBV4-3
cdr3_aa: CASSRRGQNEQFF

j_call: TRBJ2-1
cdr3_length: 15
v_call: TRBV7-9
cdr3_aa: CASSTLAGGPYEQFF

j_call: TRBJ2-2
cdr3_length: 14
v_call: TRBV13
cdr3_aa: CASSPTLNTGELFF

j_call: TRBJ1-3
cdr3_length: 12
v_call: TRBV6-6
cdr3_aa: CASSPYRGTIYF

j_call: TRBJ2-7
cdr3_length: 13
v_call: TRBV27
cdr3_aa: CASSAPGAGEQYF

j_call: TRBJ2-5
cdr3_length: 17
v_call: TRBV25-1
cdr3_aa: CASSDGVTGGVVQTQYF

j_call: TRBJ1-2
cdr3_length: 13
v_call: TRBV30
cdr3_aa: CAWSVGVSYGYTF

j_call: TRBJ2-1
cdr3_length: 18
v_call: TRBV4-3
cdr3_aa: CASSQDPAGALAGVVQFF

j_call: TRBJ2-1
cdr3_length: 14
v_call: TRBV9
cdr3_aa: CASSPLGGYNEQFF

j_call: TRBJ2-1
cdr3_length: 15
v_call: TRBV5-1
cdr3_aa: CASSLDDPGGNEQFF

j_call: TRBJ2-7
cdr3_length: 17
v_call: TRBV4-3
cdr3_aa: CASSQEIVLAASYEQYF

j_call: TRBJ2-5
cdr3_length: 12
v_call: TRBV11-3
cdr3_aa: CASSLGAANQYF

j_call: .
cdr3_length: 11
v_call: TRBV11-3
cdr3_aa: CASIPDGEQYF

j_call: TRBJ2-1
cdr3_length: 12
v_call: TRBV28
cdr3_aa: CASTPGYNEQFF

j_call: TRBJ2-4
cdr3_length: 16
v_call: TRBV27
cdr3_aa: CASRPGLGLAKNIQYF

j_call: TRBJ2-7
cdr3_length: 15
v_call: TRBV27
cdr3_aa: CASSSGGGASYEQYF

j_call: TRBJ2-7
cdr3_length: 11
v_call: TRBV5-1
cdr3_aa: CASSASYEQYF

j_call: TRBJ1-2
cdr3_length: 13
v_call: TRBV4-3
cdr3_aa: CASSPPAGVGYTF

j_call: TRBJ1-1
cdr3_length: 15
v_call: TRBV25-1
cdr3_aa: CASSAPGGTNTEAFF

j_call: TRBJ1-4
cdr3_length: 17
v_call: TRBV11-2
cdr3_aa: CASSLPFPGGTNEKLFF

j_call: TRBJ2-7
cdr3_length: 13
v_call: TRBV29-1
cdr3_aa: CSADSGRTSEQYF

j_call: TRBJ1-1
cdr3_length: 12
v_call: TRBV5-8
cdr3_aa: CASITGNTEAFF

j_call: TRBJ2-1
cdr3_length: 14
v_call: TRBV6-5
cdr3_aa: CASSTRRGYNEQFF

j_call: TRBJ1-2
cdr3_length: 13
v_call: TRBV11-3
cdr3_aa: CASSSSAVQSYTF

j_call: TRBJ2-7
cdr3_length: 14
v_call: TRBV9
cdr3_aa: CASSVAGASYEQYF

j_call: TRBJ2-7
cdr3_length: 14
v_call: TRBV4-1
cdr3_aa: CASSPGQGAHEQYF

j_call: TRBJ2-7
cdr3_length: 15
v_call: TRBV13
cdr3_aa: CASSLSGTGFYEQYF

j_call: TRBJ2-3
cdr3_length: 17
v_call: TRBV4-1
cdr3_aa: CASSLPRIRVGTDTQYF